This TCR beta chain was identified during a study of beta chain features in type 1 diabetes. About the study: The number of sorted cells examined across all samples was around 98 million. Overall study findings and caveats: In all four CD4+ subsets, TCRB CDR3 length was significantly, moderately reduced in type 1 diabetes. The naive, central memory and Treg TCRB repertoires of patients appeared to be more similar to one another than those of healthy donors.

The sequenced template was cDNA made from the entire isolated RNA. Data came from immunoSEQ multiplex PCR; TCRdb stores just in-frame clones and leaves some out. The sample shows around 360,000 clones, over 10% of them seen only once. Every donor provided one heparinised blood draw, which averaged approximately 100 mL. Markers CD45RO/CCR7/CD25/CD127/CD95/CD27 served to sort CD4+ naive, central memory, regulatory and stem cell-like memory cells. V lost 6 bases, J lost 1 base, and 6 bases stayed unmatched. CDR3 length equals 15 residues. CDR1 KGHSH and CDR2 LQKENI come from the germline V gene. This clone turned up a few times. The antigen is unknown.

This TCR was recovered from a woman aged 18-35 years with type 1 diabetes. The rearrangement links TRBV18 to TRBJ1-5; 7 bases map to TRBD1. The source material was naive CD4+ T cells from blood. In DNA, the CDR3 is TGTGCCAGCTCCCCCGACAGGGCAAGCAATCAGCCCCAGCATTTT. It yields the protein CASSPDRASNQPQHF.